The source of this T cell receptor (beta chain) is a study of blood T cell repertoires in COVID-19. Study details: Sample material is recorded as cDNA or gDNA derived from T cells, B-cell-depleted T cells, or PBMCs.

Concerning this clone: The sample contains more than one DNA sequence encoding this CDR3.

Those enrolled in Seattle joined during active infection and were followed longitudinally afterward. The protocol was immunoSEQ multiplex PCR, while the TCRdb copy is restricted to in-frame clones and leaves out a portion. This sample carries 150,000 to 200,000 clones, 85% to 90% of them seen once, and the ten largest clones take around an eighth. This TCR was sampled from a woman aged 65 to 85 with COVID-19, enrolled during active disease. Sequenced sample: peripheral blood.

The CDR3 DNA follows: TGCGCCAGCAGCCCAGGACAGGGAACTGAAGCTTTCTTT. It specifies CASSPGQGTEAFF. This rearrangement joins TRBV5-1 to TRBJ1-1; 8 bases align to TRBD1. Trimming at V came to 4 bases and at J to 5 bases, leaving 4 bases not matched to a gene. This CDR3 is 13 amino acids long. The germline V gene has CDR1 SGHRS and CDR2 YFSETQ.